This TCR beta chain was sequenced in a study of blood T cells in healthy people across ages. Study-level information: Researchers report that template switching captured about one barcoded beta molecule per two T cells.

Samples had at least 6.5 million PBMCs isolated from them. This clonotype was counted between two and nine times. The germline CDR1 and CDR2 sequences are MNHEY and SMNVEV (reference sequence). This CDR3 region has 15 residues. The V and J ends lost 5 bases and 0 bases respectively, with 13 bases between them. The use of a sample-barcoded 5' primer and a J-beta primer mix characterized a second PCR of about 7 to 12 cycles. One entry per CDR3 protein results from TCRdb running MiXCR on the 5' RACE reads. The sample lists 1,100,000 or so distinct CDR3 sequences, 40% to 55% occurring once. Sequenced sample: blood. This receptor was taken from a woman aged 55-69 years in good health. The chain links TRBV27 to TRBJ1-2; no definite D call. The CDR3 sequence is CASSRRAGANYGYTF. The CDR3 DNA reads TGTGCCAGCAGTCGAAGGGCCGGTGCTAACTATGGCTACACCTTC.